This passage covers 6 T cell receptor beta chains from one sample sequenced in a study of blood T cell repertoires in COVID-19. Sequencing used immunoSEQ multiplex PCR; TCRdb keeps in-frame clones, though not all of them. Of more than 250,000 clones listed, around 86% are singletons. Specimen: peripheral blood. The source is a woman in her forties or fifties with acute or convalescent COVID-19.

This chain connects TRBV28 to TRBJ2-3; 12 bases are a match to TRBD2. CDR1 is MDHEN and CDR2 is SYDVKM in the germline V gene. CDR3 length: 18 amino acids. J lost 2 bases, V lost 2 bases, and 8 bases had no gene match. Written as DNA, the CDR3 is TGTGCCAGCAGTTTAGCTAGCGGGAGGGGGAGTGTCACAGATACGCAGTATTTT. This codes for CASSLASGRGSVTDTQYF. The full variable domain, rest sourced from reference TRBV28 and TRBJ2-3, is DVKVTQSSRYLVKRTGEKVFLECVQDMDHENMFWYRQDPGLGLRLIYFSYDVKMKEKGDIPEGYSVSREKKERFSLILESASTNQTSMYLCASSLASGRGSVTDTQYFGPGTRLTVL.

CDR3 sequence (DNA): TGTGCCAGCAGTTTACTTTATTCACCCCTCCACTTT. Translated, it gives CASSLLYSPLHF. The chain joins TRBV28 to TRBJ1-6; D uncertain. V gave up 2 bases and J gave up 8 bases, with 4 bases separating them. This CDR3 contains 12 residues. In germline, CDR1 is MDHEN, CDR2 SYDVKM.

Here the CDR3 reads CASSSRQVVTEAFF. The DNA for the CDR3 is TGTGCCAGCAGTTCACGACAGGTAGTCACTGAAGCTTTCTTT. The chain has TRBV27 and TRBJ1-1, with D tentatively TRBD1 (6 bases). The CDR3 has 14 amino acids. CDR1 and CDR2 (germline): MNHEY, SMNVEV (reference sequence). Trimming took off 4 bases at V and 4 bases at J, with 13 bases between the two ends.

J is TRBJ1-5 and V is TRBV28; D is unclear. CDR3 length: 12 residues. Germline V lookup: CDR1 MDHEN, CDR2 SYDVKM. V lost 7 bases and J lost 4, with 8 bases in between. The CDR3 protein is CASTPRNQPQHF. DNA for the CDR3: TGTGCCAGCACGCCCAGGAATCAGCCCCAGCATTTT.

This clone has only one observation. V and J are TRBV28 and TRBJ2-7; D is unclear. This CDR3 spans 17 amino acids. Germline loops: CDR1 MDHEN, CDR2 SYDVKM. V lost 2 bases and J 2 bases, leaving 19 bases between the germline ends. CDR3 nucleotide sequence: TGTGCCAGCAGTTTAGCCGGCGGTTGGCAGTCTACCTACGAGCAGTACTTC. It is translated as CASSLAGGWQSTYEQYF.

This clone occurred once. The rearrangement links TRBV7-6 to TRBJ2-3; 8 nucleotides agree with TRBD1. With V trimmed by 5 bases and J by 2 bases, 12 bases remained unmatched. Germline values: CDR1 SGHVS, CDR2 FNYEAQ. There are 17 residues in the CDR3. CDR3 residues: CASSPQGRDRFTDTQYF. CDR3 DNA: TGTGCCAGCAGCCCCCAGGGTCGGGACAGGTTCACAGATACGCAGTATTTT.